The clone carrying this TCR beta chain was recorded at least ten times. Its antigen is currently unknown. The CDR3 goes on 3 residues after the read ends, and that part is filled in from the germline J gene. The trim removed 2 bases at V and 0 bases at J, leaving 9 bases unmatched. This CDR3 region has 19 residues. TCRdb keeps only in-frame clones here, not all; method: immunoSEQ multiplex PCR. The sample holds under 45,000 clones, and no clone turns up only once. Most patients and controls had Caucasian heritage. This specimen belongs to a study of T cell clonality in common variable immunodeficiency. Study-wide results and caveats: Compared with controls, CVID subjects had fewer shared TCRbeta clones. CVID patient heterogeneity limited repertoire-clinical complication correlations. Reportedly, TCR beta sequences from common variable immunodeficiency showed fewer deletions and N-nucleotide insertions.

This clonotype was obtained from a person aged 18-70 years in good health. The specimen sequenced was peripheral blood mononuclear cells. This chain connects TRBV12-3 or TRBV12-4 to TRBJ2-1, with 11 nucleotides matching TRBD2. CDR3 DNA (partial): TGTGCCAGCAGTTTAAGACGGACTAGCGGGCGGAGCTCCTACAATGAG. Amino acid sequence: CASSLRRTSGRSSYNE. The CDR3, in full, reads CASSLRRTSGRSSYNEQFF.